The 9 T cell receptor beta chains given below trace back to one sample, sequenced in a study of blood T cell repertoires in COVID-19. Repertoires were generated with immunoSEQ multiplex PCR, while TCRdb's copy carries only in-frame clones and drops some. The sample holds about 140,000 clones, over 80% seen once. The specimen sequenced was PBMCs or T cells enriched from blood (not recorded which). These receptors were taken from a man aged 70 or older who had been exposed to COVID-19.

This clone was seen once. The chain has TRBV3-1 (or the pseudogene TRBV3-2) and TRBJ2-1; 15 bases match TRBD2. The germline CDR1 and CDR2 sequences are LGHDT and YNNKEL (reference sequence). The V segment lost 1 base and the J segment 0 bases; nucleotides outside the gene matches: 13. The CDR3 sequence is 22 residues long. In nucleotides, the CDR3 is TGTGCCAGCAGCCAAGTTTATTCCGGGACTAGCGGGGGGCAAAGCTCCTACAATGAGCAGTTCTTC. Protein product: CASSQVYSGTSGGQSSYNEQFF.

The chain is built from TRBV15 and TRBJ1-1, with 7 nucleotides matching TRBD1. J was trimmed by 0 bases and V by 0 bases; bases with no gene match: 1. The CDR3 runs to 15 residues. CDR1 is LNHNV and CDR2 is YYDKDF in the germline V gene (reference sequence). This CDR3 reads CATSRDTGVNTEAFF. CDR3 in DNA: TGTGCCACCAGCAGAGATACAGGGGTGAACACTGAAGCTTTCTTT.

The chain is built from TRBV4-1 and TRBJ1-6, with 8 positions matching TRBD1. CDR1 and CDR2 (germline): MGHRA, YSYEKL. V shed 4 bases, J shed 9 bases, and the junction held 8 bases outside the gene matches. The CDR3 consists of 15 residues. The CDR3, as DNA: TGCGCCAGCAGCCGTGGACAGGGCCCGCTTTCACCCCTCCACTTT. Translated, it gives CASSRGQGPLSPLHF.

This clone was detected a few times. The rearrangement uses TRBV4-2 and TRBJ1-6; 7 bases line up with TRBD1. V was clipped by 4 bases and J by 7 bases; unmatched bases: 19. CDR3 length: 19 residues. Germline V gives CDR1 LGHNA, CDR2 YNFKEQ. CDR3 protein: CASSPQGGGRGRRNSPLHF. The CDR3 DNA sequence: TGTGCCAGCAGCCCTCAAGGGGGCGGAAGGGGACGTAGGAATTCACCCCTCCACTTT.

The chain is built from TRBV25-1 and TRBJ2-1; tentative D call: TRBD2 (6 bases). Germline loops: CDR1 MGHDK, CDR2 SYGVNS. CDR3 length: 18 residues. V was trimmed by 4 bases and J by 9 bases, leaving 28 bases between them. The CDR3 coding sequence is TGTGCCAGCAGTGCGGCTAGCTGGAGGGGCATCTCTCTAGTTGAGCAGTTCTTC. Its translation: CASSAASWRGISLVEQFF.

The CDR3 loop is CAQAGGTGELFF. In DNA, the CDR3 is TGTGCTCAAGCGGGGGGTACCGGGGAGCTGTTTTTT. The genes are TRBV2 and TRBJ2-2; 9 bases agree with TRBD2. CDR3 length: 12 residues. Germline-derived CDR1 and CDR2 are SNHLY and FYNNEI.

J is TRBJ2-2 and V is TRBV10-2; tentatively, D is TRBD2 (6 bases). The CDR3 covers 13 residues. Germline CDR1 WSHSY, CDR2 SAAADI. The V gene lost 7 bases and the J gene lost 6 bases, with 12 bases spanning the gap. This CDR3 is CASKRVSAGELFF. The DNA for the CDR3 is TGCGCCAGCAAGCGGGTTTCGGCCGGGGAGCTGTTTTTT.

This sequence joins TRBV5-4 and TRBJ2-5, with a weak D call TRBD2 (6 bases). Per the germline V gene, CDR1 is SGHNT and CDR2 is YYREEE (reference sequence). The CDR3 loop spans 15 amino acids. Between the trimmed V and J ends, which lost 7 bases and 1 base, there was a span of 17 bases. This CDR3 reads CASGEERVVQETQYF. CDR3 coding DNA: TGTGCCAGCGGTGAGGAGCGGGTAGTCCAAGAGACCCAGTACTTC.

The chain links TRBV4-3 to TRBJ1-4; possible D gene TRBD1, 5 bases. Deletions cut 6 bases from V and 7 bases from J, with 12 bases between. The CDR3 is made up of 13 amino acids. Looked up from germline, CDR1 is LGHNA and CDR2 is YSLEER. CDR3 sequence: CASSSGSREKLFF. The CDR3 nucleotides are TGCGCCAGCAGTTCAGGGTCTCGTGAAAAACTGTTTTTT.